This is a list of T cell receptor beta chains from one sample in a study of blood T cell repertoires in COVID-19. The assay was immunoSEQ multiplex PCR, and TCRdb's table has in-frame clones only and misses some. The sample contains some 80,000 clones, 82% of which appear only once. Source material: peripheral blood. The receptors derive from a human donor in a cohort sampled during active COVID-19. The CDR3 runs from the conserved cysteine through the conserved F or W. Fields, in order: D gene, V gene, J gene, clone size, CDR3 DNA, CDR3 protein. A D gene is named only where the DNA matches it firmly. Expanded clones are given a class, and other clones once, few, many or no size at all.

.	TRBV12-5	TRBJ2-1	few	TGTGCTAGTGGTTTGGCCGGCTACAATGAGCAGTTCTTC	CASGLAGYNEQFF
TRBD1	TRBV10-3	TRBJ1-2	.	TGTGCCATCAGTGAGAGAGGGGGCACACTCTATGGCTACACCTTC	CAISERGGTLYGYTF
.	TRBV18	TRBJ1-6	.	TGTGCCAGCTCACCACCGGGGGGTTCGCCCTCACCCCTCCACTTT	CASSPPGGSPSPLHF
.	TRBV7-7	TRBJ2-7	.	TGTGCTAGCAGCTTACTACAGGGCTACGAGCAGTACTTC	CASSLLQGYEQYF
.	TRBV6-5	TRBJ2-7	.	TGTGCCAGCTCGGCAGGGCTTAGCGAGCAGTACTTC	CASSAGLSEQYF
.	TRBV3-1/TRBV3-2	TRBJ2-1	.	TGTGCCAGCAGCCAGCATCAAACGCGGCTCGCCTACAATGAGCAGTTCTTC	CASSQHQTRLAYNEQFF
TRBD1	TRBV3-1/TRBV3-2	TRBJ1-1	.	TGTGCCAGCAGCCAAGCAGGGGGGAGCACTGAAGCTTTCTTT	CASSQAGGSTEAFF
.	TRBV27	TRBJ1-1	.	TGTGCCAGCAGTTTTAACGGGGGAGTGGCTGAAGCTTTCTTT	CASSFNGGVAEAFF
.	TRBV2	TRBJ1-4	.	TGTGCCAGCAGCTCTAGGTCCTTGGAAAAACTGTTTTTT	CASSSRSLEKLFF
TRBD2	TRBV18	TRBJ2-7	.	TGTGCCAGCTCACCTACTAGCGGCTTTTTCTACGAGCAGTACTTC	CASSPTSGFFYEQYF
TRBD1	TRBV7-9	TRBJ1-1	.	TGTGCCAGCAAAATGACAGGGAAGTTCGGCACTGAAGCTTTCTTT	CASKMTGKFGTEAFF
.	TRBV30	TRBJ2-1	once	TGTGCCTGGAGTGTAGGGGTGATAAATGAGCAGTTCTTC	CAWSVGVINEQFF
.	TRBV6-5	TRBJ1-1	.	TGTGCCAGCACCGTATCGAACACTGAAGCTTTCTTT	CASTVSNTEAFF
.	TRBV2	TRBJ1-1	.	TGTGCCAGCAGTGATAGGAGAGAAGCTTTCTTT	CASSDRREAFF
TRBD1	TRBV4-1	TRBJ1-5	.	TGCGCCAGCAGCCTACGGACAGGGGCATCTCAGCCCCAGCATTTT	CASSLRTGASQPQHF
.	TRBV29-1	TRBJ1-4	.	TGCAGCGCCGCCGACAGAATCGGAAGGGAAAAACTGTTTTTT	CSAADRIGREKLFF
.	TRBV27	TRBJ2-3	.	TGTGCCAGCAGTTTAGGGCTGGACAGCCAACTAAGCACAGATACGCAGTATTTT	CASSLGLDSQLSTDTQYF
.	TRBV7-2	TRBJ2-5	.	TGTGCCAGCAGCTTGCCAGGGAAAGAGACCCAGTACTTC	CASSLPGKETQYF
TRBD1	TRBV5-1	TRBJ2-7	.	TGCGCCAGCAGCCTTACCCACAGGGGTGGCGAGCAGTACTTC	CASSLTHRGGEQYF
TRBD1	TRBV27	TRBJ1-5	.	TGTGCCAGCAGTTTAAGGGGGCGCGGTCAGCCCCAGCATTTT	CASSLRGRGQPQHF
TRBD1	TRBV7-6	TRBJ1-6	.	TGTGCCAGCAGCTTAGGACAGGGCCGCTCACCCCTCCACTTT	CASSLGQGRSPLHF
TRBD1	TRBV5-4	TRBJ2-7	few	TGTGCCAGCAACGATCAGGACAGGGTGTCCTACGAGCAGTACTTC	CASNDQDRVSYEQYF
TRBD1	TRBV5-1	TRBJ1-1	.	TGCGCCAGCAGCGACGCCACAGGGGTTATGAACACTGAAGCTTTCTTT	CASSDATGVMNTEAFF
.	TRBV5-6	TRBJ1-2	once	TGTGCCAGCAGCTTACAGGGAGTTAACTATGGCTACACCTTC	CASSLQGVNYGYTF
.	TRBV6-6	TRBJ2-1	.	TGTGCCAGCAGTTACGGGCTCAATTCGAATGAGCAGTTCTTC	CASSYGLNSNEQFF
.	TRBV9	TRBJ1-1	.	TGTGCCAGCAGCGTAGCTAGTCAGGGGAGCACTGAAGCTTTCTTT	CASSVASQGSTEAFF
.	TRBV9	TRBJ1-1	.	TGTGCCAGCAGCGTAGTGGGAGGGGACTTTTTGGACACTGAAGCTTTCTTT	CASSVVGGDFLDTEAFF
.	TRBV28	TRBJ1-4	.	TGTGCCACCTCGACACCGGCGGGTGAAAAACTGTTTTTT	CATSTPAGEKLFF
.	TRBV12-3/TRBV12-4	TRBJ1-2	.	TGTGCCAGCCGGGGGACTGCGGGCTACACCTTC	CASRGTAGYTF
.	TRBV19	TRBJ2-7	.	TGTGCCAGTAGTATACCGCAAAGCCACGAGCAGTACTTC	CASSIPQSHEQYF
.	TRBV6-4	TRBJ1-1	.	TGTGCCAGCGCCGCCGGGGGAAACACTGAAGCTTTCTTT	CASAAGGNTEAFF
TRBD1	TRBV30	TRBJ1-2	.	TGTGCCTGGAGCACCTCTGGTCAGGGGGTTGGCTACACCTTC	CAWSTSGQGVGYTF
.	TRBV4-2	TRBJ2-4	.	TGTGCCAGCAGCCAATTCGTACTAGCCAAAAACATTCAGTACTTC	CASSQFVLAKNIQYF
TRBD1	TRBV7-3	TRBJ2-6	.	TGTGCCAGCAGGAAAACAGGGGACAATCCCTCTGGGGCCAACGTCCTGACTTTC	CASRKTGDNPSGANVLTF
.	TRBV7-2	TRBJ2-7	.	TGTGCCAGCAGCTTTTTCGGTGTGATCGACTACGAGCAGTACTTC	CASSFFGVIDYEQYF
TRBD1	TRBV6-5	TRBJ1-2	.	TGTGCCAGCAGTTACGGGACAGCTGACTATGGCTACACCTTC	CASSYGTADYGYTF
.	TRBV6-6	TRBJ2-7	.	TGTGCCAGCAGTTACTTGCCCGGTCTCGAGCAGTACTTC	CASSYLPGLEQYF
.	TRBV5-1	TRBJ1-5	few	TGCGCCAGCAGCTTAGACAGCCAGCCCCAGCATTTT	CASSLDSQPQHF
.	TRBV11-2	TRBJ1-2	.	TGTGCCAGCAGCTTACCTGGGGGGGGCGGCTACACCTTC	CASSLPGGGGYTF
.	TRBV12-5	TRBJ1-2	.	TGTGCTAGTGGTTTGTTTTCAGGGGCCAACTATGGCTACACCTTC	CASGLFSGANYGYTF
.	TRBV12-3/TRBV12-4	TRBJ1-1	.	TGTGCCAGCAGTTTACAGGGAAAAGCTTTCTTT	CASSLQGKAFF
.	TRBV7-2	TRBJ1-2	.	TGTGCCAGCAGCTCGGAGGGCAACTATGGCTACACCTTC	CASSSEGNYGYTF
TRBD1	TRBV7-9	TRBJ1-1	once	TGTGCCAGCAGAACCTTTAAACAGGGGGGGAACACTGAAGCTTTCTTT	CASRTFKQGGNTEAFF
TRBD2	TRBV9	TRBJ2-1	.	TGTGCCAGCAGCGTATTGCGGGGGGGCCTCAATGAGCAGTTCTTC	CASSVLRGGLNEQFF
TRBD2	TRBV19	TRBJ2-1	.	TGTGCCAGTAGTATGCAACTAGCGGGGGGATACAATGAGCAGTTCTTC	CASSMQLAGGYNEQFF
TRBD1	TRBV11-2	TRBJ2-7	.	TGTGCCAGCAGCTTTCGGACAGGGGGCAACTCCTACGAGCAGTACTTC	CASSFRTGGNSYEQYF
TRBD1	TRBV6-1	TRBJ2-5	.	TGTGCCAGCAGTGAAGCCGGTAACAGGGGAATCCAAGAGACCCAGTACTTC	CASSEAGNRGIQETQYF
.	TRBV9	TRBJ1-5	few	TGTGCCAGCAGCCTCACAGGGTTTAGCAATCAGCCCCAGCATTTT	CASSLTGFSNQPQHF
TRBD1	TRBV6-5	TRBJ1-2	.	TGTGCCAGCAGGATCTTCACAGGGGGGAACTATGGCTACACCTTC	CASRIFTGGNYGYTF
TRBD2	TRBV27	TRBJ2-5	.	TGTGCCAGCAGCGGAGACAAGGGACTAGGGCGGCACCAAGAGACCCAGTACTTC	CASSGDKGLGRHQETQYF
.	TRBV5-5	TRBJ2-5	.	TGTGCCAGCAGCTTGGGAAGGGAGGAGACCCAGTACTTC	CASSLGREETQYF
TRBD1	TRBV19	TRBJ2-7	.	TGTGCCAGTAGTACCGGGACAGGACCCTACGAGCAGTACTTC	CASSTGTGPYEQYF
TRBD1	TRBV29-1	TRBJ1-2	.	TGCAGCGTTGAAACAAGGGACAGGGATTCTGGCACCTTC	CSVETRDRDSGTF
TRBD1	TRBV6-2/TRBV6-3	TRBJ2-6	.	TGTGCCAGCAGCCCACCTCCGGGACAGCCTTCTGGGGCCAACGTCCTGACTTTC	CASSPPPGQPSGANVLTF
.	TRBV14	TRBJ2-6	.	TGTGCCAGCAGCCAAGGGTGGGCGCGCTCTGGGGCCAACGTCCTGACTTTC	CASSQGWARSGANVLTF
.	TRBV3-1/TRBV3-2	TRBJ1-2	.	TGTGCCAGCAGCCAATGGACAGTTCTCTATGGCTACACCTTC	CASSQWTVLYGYTF
.	TRBV30	TRBJ1-4	.	TGTGCCTGGAGTGGCCTCTGGGGGGTTGCGGAAAAACTGTTTTTT	CAWSGLWGVAEKLFF
.	TRBV9	TRBJ1-5	.	TGTGCCAGCAGCCACGGGACTTCGCCCCAGCCCCAGCATTTT	CASSHGTSPQPQHF
.	TRBV4-2	TRBJ1-6	many	TGTGCCAGCAGCCAAGATGCTGGCTCCCGGGGGTCACCCCTCCACTTT	CASSQDAGSRGSPLHF